The entry that follows covers one T cell receptor (beta chain) sequence. These data originate in a study of blood T cell repertoires in COVID-19. Study overall: Samples representing acute and convalescent COVID-19 were sourced from the United States, Italy and Spain.

The length of the CDR3 is 12 residues. The germline CDR1 and CDR2 sequences are SNHLY and FYNNEI. V lost 10 bases and J lost 6; bases outside the gene matches: 7. This table comes from immunoSEQ multiplex PCR, and its TCRdb copy is limited to in-frame clones, with some not included. The sample consists of 100,000 to 150,000 clones, around 88% of them appearing once. What was sequenced was peripheral blood. The sequence derives from a man in his sixties with COVID-19, enrolled during active disease. This chain joins TRBV2 and TRBJ1-2, with 8 bases lining up with TRBD1. CDR3 DNA: TGTGCCACTTCGGACAGGGATGATGGCTACACCTTC. As protein: CATSDRDDGYTF.